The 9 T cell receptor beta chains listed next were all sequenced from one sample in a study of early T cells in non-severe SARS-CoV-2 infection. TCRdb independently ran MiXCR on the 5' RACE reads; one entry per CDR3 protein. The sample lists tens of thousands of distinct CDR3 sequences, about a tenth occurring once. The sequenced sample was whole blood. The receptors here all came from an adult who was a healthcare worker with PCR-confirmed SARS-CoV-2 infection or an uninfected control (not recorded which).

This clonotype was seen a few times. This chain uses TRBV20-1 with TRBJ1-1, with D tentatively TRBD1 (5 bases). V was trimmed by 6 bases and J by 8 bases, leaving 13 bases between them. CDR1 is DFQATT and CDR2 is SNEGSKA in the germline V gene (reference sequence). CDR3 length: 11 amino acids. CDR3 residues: CSARRSGEAFF. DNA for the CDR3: TGCAGTGCAAGGCGGTCAGGGGAAGCTTTCTTT.

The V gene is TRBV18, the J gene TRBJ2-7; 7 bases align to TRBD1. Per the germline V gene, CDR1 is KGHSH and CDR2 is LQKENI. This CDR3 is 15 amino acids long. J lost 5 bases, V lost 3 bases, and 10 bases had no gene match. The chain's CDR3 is CASSPSRQGGDEQYF. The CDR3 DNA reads TGTGCCAGCTCACCCTCCCGACAGGGTGGGGACGAGCAGTACTTC.

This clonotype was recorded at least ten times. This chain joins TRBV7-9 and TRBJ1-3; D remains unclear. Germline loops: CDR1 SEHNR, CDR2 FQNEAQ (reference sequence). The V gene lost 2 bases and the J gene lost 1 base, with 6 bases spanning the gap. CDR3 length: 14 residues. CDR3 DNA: TGTGCCAGCAGCTTAAGTATATCTGGAAACACCATATATTTT. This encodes CASSLSISGNTIYF.

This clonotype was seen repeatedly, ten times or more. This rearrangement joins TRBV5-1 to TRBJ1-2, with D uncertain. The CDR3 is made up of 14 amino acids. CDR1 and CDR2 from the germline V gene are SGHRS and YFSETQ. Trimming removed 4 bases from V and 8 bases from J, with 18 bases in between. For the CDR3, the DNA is TGCGCCAGCAGCCCGGACTTAGCAGAAGAAGGCTACACCTTC. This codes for CASSPDLAEEGYTF.

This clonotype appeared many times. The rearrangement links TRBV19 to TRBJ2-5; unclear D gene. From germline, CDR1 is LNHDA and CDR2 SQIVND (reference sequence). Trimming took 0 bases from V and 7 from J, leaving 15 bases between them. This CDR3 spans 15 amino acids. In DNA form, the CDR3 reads TGTGCCAGTAGTATAGATCGAGCGACCGACGGGACCCAGTACTTC. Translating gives CASSIDRATDGTQYF.

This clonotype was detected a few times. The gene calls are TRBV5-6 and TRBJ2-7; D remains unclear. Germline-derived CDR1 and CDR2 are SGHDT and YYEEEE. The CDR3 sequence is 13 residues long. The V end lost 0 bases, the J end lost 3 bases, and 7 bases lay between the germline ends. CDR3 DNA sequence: TGTGCCAGCAGCTTGGCTAATTTCTACGAGCAGTACTTC. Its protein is CASSLANFYEQYF.

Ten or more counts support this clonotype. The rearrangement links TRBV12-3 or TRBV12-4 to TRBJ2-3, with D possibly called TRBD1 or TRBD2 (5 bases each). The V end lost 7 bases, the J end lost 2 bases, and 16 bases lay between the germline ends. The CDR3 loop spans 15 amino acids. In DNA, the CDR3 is TGTGCCAGCAACCTTTGGGACGGGTCCACAGATACGCAGTATTTT. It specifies CASNLWDGSTDTQYF.

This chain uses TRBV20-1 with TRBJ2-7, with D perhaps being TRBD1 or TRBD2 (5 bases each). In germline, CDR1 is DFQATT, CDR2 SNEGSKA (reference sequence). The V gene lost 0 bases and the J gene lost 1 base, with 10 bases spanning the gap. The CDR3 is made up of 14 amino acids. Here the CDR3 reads CSARDDGASYEQYF. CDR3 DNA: TGCAGTGCTAGAGATGACGGGGCGTCCTACGAGCAGTACTTC.

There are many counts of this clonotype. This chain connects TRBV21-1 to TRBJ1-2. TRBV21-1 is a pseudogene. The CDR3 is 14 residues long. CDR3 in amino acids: CASSKVASVSGYTF. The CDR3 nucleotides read TGTGCCAGCAGCAAAGTCGCAAGTGTATCTGGCTACACCTTC.